This T cell receptor (beta chain) was documented in a study of radiation and T cells in renal cell carcinoma. CDR1 and CDR2 from the germline V gene are SSHAT and FNYEAQ (reference sequence). This CDR3 is built from 13 residues. Specified time point: blood 2 weeks post-SBRT. The treatment: 15 Gy SBRT to primary tumor, nephrectomy 4 weeks later. Serial blood draws occurred at baseline and 2 and 4 weeks post-SBRT. The tumor was a clear cell renal cell carcinoma. Repertoires were generated with immunoSEQ multiplex PCR, while TCRdb's copy carries only in-frame clones and drops some. The sample lists roughly 150,000 clones; 87% were seen once. Study-level findings and limits: In blood, top tumor clones expanded by 2 weeks, shrinking by 4.

About this clone: Its antigen is currently unknown. Sequence at one end of the junction differs from germline and may be a read error.

The sequencing used blood, collected from a patient whose treatment included radiotherapy and nephrectomy. The chain carries TRBV7-7 and TRBJ2-2, with D unclear. The TCR was taken from a woman aged 45 to 65 with renal cell carcinoma. The CDR3 is CASSWSDTGELFF. In nucleotides, the CDR3 is TGTGCTAGCAGCTGGAGCGACACCGGGGAGCTGTTTTTT.